This TCR beta chain was captured by sequencing in a study of T-cell reconstitution after alpha-beta-depleted transplantation in children. Study findings and constraints: Newly made T cells mostly supplied T-cell counts and diversity one year after transplant. In some patients, recipient T cells and intrathymic progenitors surviving conditioning explained high day-60 diversity. The origin of alpha-beta T cells about two months after transplant was reportedly several hundred expanded graft clones.

The ends were cut back, 1 base at V and 1 base at J, with 4 bases in the middle. CDR3 length: 13 residues. The germline CDR1 and CDR2 sequences are SQVTM and ANQGSEA. Preparation of the TCRbeta library involved a method that used unique molecular identifiers. Using its own MiXCR run on the PCR reads, TCRdb lists one record per CDR3 protein. The sample carries around 490,000 distinct CDR3 sequences, roughly 11% recorded once. This clonotype was observed at least ten times. As yet, its antigen is unknown. This sequence joins TRBV29-1 and TRBJ2-2, with D uncertain. The sample consisted of PBMCs, mostly from graft donor cells, taken 180 days after TCRalphabeta/CD19-depleted stem cell transplant. The origin of this receptor is a female patient between 2 and 15 years old who had a stem cell transplant for aplastic anemia, so the T cells may come from the graft donor. This CDR3 is CSVEGLNTGELFF. The CDR3 nucleotides read TGCAGCGTTGAAGGTCTGAACACCGGGGAGCTGTTTTTT.